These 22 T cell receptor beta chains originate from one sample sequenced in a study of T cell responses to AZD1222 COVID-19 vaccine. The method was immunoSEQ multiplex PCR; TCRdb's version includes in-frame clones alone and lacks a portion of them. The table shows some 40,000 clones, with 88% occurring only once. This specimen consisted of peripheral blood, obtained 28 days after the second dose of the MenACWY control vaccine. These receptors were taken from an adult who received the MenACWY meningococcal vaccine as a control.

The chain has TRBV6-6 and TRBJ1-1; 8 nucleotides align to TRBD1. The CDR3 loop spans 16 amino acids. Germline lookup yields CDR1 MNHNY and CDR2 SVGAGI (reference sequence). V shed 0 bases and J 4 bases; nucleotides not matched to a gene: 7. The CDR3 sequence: CASSYSVGTGSTEAFF. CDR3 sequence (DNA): TGTGCCAGCAGTTACTCCGTCGGGACAGGTAGCACTGAAGCTTTCTTT.

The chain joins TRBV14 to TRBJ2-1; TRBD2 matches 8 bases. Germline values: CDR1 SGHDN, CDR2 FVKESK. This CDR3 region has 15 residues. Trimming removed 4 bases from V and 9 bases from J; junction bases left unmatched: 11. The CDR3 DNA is TGTGCCAGCAGCCTCCTAACGGGAGGGCCCGGTGAGCAGTTCTTC. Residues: CASSLLTGGPGEQFF.

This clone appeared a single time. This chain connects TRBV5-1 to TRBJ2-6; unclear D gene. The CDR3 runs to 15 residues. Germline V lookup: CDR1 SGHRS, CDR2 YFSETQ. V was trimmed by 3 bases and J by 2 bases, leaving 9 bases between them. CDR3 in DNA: TGCGCCAGCAGCTCGTTAACTACTGGGGCCAACGTCCTGACTTTC. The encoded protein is CASSSLTTGANVLTF.

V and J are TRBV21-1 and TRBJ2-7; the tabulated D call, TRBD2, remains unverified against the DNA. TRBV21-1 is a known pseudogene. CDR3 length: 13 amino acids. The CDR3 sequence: CASSMVLTYEQYF. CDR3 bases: TGTGCCAGCAGCATGGTCCTAACTTACGAGCAGTACTTC.

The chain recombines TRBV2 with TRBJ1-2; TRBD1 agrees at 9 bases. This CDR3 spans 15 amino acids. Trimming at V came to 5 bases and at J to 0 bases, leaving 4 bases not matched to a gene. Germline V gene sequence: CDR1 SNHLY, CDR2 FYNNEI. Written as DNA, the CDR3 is TGTGCCAGCAGTCCACAGGGGGCGCCTAACTATGGCTACACCTTC. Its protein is CASSPQGAPNYGYTF.

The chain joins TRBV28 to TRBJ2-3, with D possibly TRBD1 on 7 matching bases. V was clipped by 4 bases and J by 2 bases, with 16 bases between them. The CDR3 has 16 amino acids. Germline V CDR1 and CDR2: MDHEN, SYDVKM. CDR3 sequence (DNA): TGTGCCAGCAGTTCAGGGGGGCCGAGGGCCACAGATACGCAGTATTTT. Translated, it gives CASSSGGPRATDTQYF.

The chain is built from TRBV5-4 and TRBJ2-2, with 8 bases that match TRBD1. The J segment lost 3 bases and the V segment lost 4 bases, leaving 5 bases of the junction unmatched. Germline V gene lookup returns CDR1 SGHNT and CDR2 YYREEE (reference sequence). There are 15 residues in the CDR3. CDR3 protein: CASSPGTGYTGELFF. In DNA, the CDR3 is TGTGCCAGCAGCCCCGGGACAGGCTACACCGGGGAGCTGTTTTTT. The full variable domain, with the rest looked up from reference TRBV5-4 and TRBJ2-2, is ETGVTQSPTHLIKTRGQQVTLRCSSQSGHNTVSWYQQALGQGPQFIFQYYREEENGRGNFPPRFSGLQFPNYSSELNVNALELDDSALYLCASSPGTGYTGELFFGEGSRLTVL.

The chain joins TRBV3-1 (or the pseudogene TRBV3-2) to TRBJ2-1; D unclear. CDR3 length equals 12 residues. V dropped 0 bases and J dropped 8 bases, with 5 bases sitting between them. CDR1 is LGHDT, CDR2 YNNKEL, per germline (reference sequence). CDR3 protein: CASSQDIDEQFF. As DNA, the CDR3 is TGTGCCAGCAGCCAAGATATAGATGAGCAGTTCTTC.

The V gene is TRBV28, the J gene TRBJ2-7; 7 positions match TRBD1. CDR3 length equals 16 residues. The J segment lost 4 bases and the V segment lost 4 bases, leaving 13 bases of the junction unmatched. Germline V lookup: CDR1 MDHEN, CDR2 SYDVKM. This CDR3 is CASSSIWARDRYEQYF. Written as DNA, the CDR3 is TGTGCCAGCAGTTCTATATGGGCAAGGGACAGATACGAGCAGTACTTC.

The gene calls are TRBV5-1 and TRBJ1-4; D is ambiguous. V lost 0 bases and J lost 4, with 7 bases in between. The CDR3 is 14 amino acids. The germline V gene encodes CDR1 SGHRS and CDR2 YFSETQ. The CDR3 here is CASSLGRINEKLFF. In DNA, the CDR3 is TGCGCCAGCAGCTTGGGAAGGATTAATGAAAAACTGTTTTTT.

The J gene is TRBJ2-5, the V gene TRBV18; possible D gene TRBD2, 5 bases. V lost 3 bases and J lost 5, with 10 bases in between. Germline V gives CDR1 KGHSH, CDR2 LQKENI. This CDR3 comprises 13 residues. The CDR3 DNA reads TGTGCCAGCTCACCGGACTCGGTGGAGACCCAGTACTTC. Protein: CASSPDSVETQYF.

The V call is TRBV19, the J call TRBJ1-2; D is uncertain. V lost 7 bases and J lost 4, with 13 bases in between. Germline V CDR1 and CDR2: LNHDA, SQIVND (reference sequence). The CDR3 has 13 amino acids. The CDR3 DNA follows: TGTGCCAGTACGAGGTCCTCGACCTATGGCTACACCTTC. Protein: CASTRSSTYGYTF.

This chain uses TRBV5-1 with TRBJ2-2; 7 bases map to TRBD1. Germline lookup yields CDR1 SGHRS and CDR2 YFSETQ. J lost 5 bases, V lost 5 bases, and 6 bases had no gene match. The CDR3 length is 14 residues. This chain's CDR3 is CASRRGQETGELFF. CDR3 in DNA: TGCGCCAGCAGGAGGGGGCAAGAAACCGGGGAGCTGTTTTTT.

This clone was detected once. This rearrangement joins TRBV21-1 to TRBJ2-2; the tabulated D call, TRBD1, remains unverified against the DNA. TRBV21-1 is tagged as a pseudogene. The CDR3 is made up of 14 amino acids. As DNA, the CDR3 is TGTGCCAGCAGCAAAGAACAGTTCACCGGGGAGCTGTTTTTT. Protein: CASSKEQFTGELFF.

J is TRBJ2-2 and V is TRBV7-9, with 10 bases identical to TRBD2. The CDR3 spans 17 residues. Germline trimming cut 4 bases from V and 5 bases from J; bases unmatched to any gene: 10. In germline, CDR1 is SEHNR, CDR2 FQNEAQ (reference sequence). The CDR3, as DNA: TGTGCCAGCAGCTCCCACATAGGACTAGCGGTGACCGGGGAGCTGTTTTTT. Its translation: CASSSHIGLAVTGELFF.

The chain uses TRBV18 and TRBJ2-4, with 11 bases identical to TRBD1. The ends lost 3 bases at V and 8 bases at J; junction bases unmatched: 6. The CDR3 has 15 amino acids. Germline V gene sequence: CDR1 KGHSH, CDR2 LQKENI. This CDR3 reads CASSPYGTGGDIQYF. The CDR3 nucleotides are TGTGCCAGCTCACCCTACGGGACAGGGGGGGACATTCAGTACTTC.

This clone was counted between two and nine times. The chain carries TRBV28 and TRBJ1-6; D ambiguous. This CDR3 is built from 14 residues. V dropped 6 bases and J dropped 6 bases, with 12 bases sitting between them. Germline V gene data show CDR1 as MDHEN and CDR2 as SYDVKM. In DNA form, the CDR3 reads TGTGCCAGCAGCTACGTCATGGGTAATTCACCCCTCCACTTT. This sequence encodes CASSYVMGNSPLHF.

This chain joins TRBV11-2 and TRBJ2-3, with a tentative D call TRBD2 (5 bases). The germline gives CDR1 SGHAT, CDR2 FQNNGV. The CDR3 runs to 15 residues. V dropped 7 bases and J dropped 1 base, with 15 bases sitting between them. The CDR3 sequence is CASIDMAGGTDTQYF. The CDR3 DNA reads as TGTGCCAGCATAGATATGGCGGGCGGCACAGATACGCAGTATTTT.

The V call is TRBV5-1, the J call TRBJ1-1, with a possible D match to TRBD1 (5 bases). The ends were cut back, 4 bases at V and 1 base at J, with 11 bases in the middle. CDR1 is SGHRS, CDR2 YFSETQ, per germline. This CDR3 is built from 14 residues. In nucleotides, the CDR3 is TGCGCCAGCAGCCTGCTGGGGCCGAACACTGAAGCTTTCTTT. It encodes CASSLLGPNTEAFF.

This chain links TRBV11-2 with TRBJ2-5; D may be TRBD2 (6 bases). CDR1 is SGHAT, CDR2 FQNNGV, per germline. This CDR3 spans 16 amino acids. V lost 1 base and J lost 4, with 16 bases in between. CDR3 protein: CASSLGILGEAETQYF. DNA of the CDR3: TGTGCCAGCAGCTTAGGAATCCTGGGGGAGGCAGAGACCCAGTACTTC.

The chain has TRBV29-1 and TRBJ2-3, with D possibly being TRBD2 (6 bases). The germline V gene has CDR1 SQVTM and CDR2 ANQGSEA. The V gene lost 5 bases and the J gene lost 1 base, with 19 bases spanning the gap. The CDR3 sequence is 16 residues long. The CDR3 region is CSVLRRDGIRTDTQYF. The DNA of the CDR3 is TGCAGCGTTTTGCGGCGGGATGGAATCCGCACAGATACGCAGTATTTT.

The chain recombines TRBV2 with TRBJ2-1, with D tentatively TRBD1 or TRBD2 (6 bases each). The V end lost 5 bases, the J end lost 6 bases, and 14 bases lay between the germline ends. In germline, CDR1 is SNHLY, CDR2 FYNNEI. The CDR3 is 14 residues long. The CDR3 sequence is CASSRARGPNEQFF. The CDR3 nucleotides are TGTGCCAGCAGTAGAGCCCGGGGGCCCAATGAGCAGTTCTTC. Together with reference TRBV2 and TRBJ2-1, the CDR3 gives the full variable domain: EPEVTQTPSHQVTQMGQEVILRCVPISNHLYFYWYRQILGQKVEFLVSFYNNEISEKSEIFDDQFSVERPDGSNFTLKIRSTKLEDSAMYFCASSRARGPNEQFFGPGTRLTVL.